At least ten counts were recorded for the clone carrying this T cell receptor beta chain. Its antigen is as yet unknown. This record belongs to a study of naive and memory T cell subsets. Between the trimmed V and J ends, which lost 5 bases and 3 bases, there was a span of 14 bases. CDR3 length: 15 amino acids. Study results and caveats: Expression changes during T cell differentiation may affect RNA-based TCR counts. Over 90% of naive TCR sequences appeared only once, unlike memory subsets.

An equimolar mix of two oligonucleotides served as the beta constant-region primer for TRBC1 and TRBC2. Ligation attached a single-stranded oligonucleotide with a 12-nucleotide UMI and the SP2 primer to the cDNA 3' end. Ligated cDNA was amplified by four rounds of PCR with nested alpha and beta constant-region primers and SP2. TCRdb reprocessed the UMI-ligation and nested PCR reads with MiXCR, giving one entry per CDR3 protein. Of approximately 82,000 distinct CDR3 sequences listed, about 7% are singletons. The specimen was central memory CD4+ T cells from blood. This clonotype was obtained from a human donor in good health. This rearrangement joins TRBV12-3 or TRBV12-4 to TRBJ1-5; D gene uncertain. CDR3 sequence reads: CASSRTGRVNQPQHF. The CDR3 DNA follows: TGTGCCAGCAGTCGCACGGGGAGGGTCAATCAGCCCCAGCATTTT.